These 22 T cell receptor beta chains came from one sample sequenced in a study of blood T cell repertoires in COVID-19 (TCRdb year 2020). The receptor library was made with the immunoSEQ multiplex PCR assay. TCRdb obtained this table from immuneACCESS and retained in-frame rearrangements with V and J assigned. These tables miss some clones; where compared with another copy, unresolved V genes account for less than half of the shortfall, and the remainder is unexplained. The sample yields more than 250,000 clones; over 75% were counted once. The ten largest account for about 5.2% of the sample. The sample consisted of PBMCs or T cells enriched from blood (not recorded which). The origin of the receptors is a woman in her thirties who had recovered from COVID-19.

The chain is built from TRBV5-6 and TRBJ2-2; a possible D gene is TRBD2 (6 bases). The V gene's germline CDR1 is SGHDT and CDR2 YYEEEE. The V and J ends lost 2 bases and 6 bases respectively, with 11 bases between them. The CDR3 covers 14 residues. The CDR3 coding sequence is TGTGCCAGCAGCTTCGGTGGAGGGCCCGGGGAGCTGTTTTTT. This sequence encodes CASSFGGGPGELFF.

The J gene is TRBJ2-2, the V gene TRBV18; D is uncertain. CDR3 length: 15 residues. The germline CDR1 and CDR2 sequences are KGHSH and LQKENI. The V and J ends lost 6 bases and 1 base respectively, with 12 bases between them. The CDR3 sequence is CASSLRSQNTGELFF. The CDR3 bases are TGTGCCAGCTCTCTGCGGTCCCAGAACACCGGGGAGCTGTTTTTT.

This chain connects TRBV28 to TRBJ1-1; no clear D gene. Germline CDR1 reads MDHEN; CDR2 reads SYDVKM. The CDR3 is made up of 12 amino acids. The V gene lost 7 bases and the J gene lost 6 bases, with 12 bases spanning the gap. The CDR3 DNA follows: TGTGCCAGCACGCGGGTTGGGGCTGAAGCTTTCTTT. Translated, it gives CASTRVGAEAFF.

CDR3: CASSSGGEGVYGYTF. In DNA, the CDR3 is TGTGCCAGCAGCTCAGGGGGCGAAGGTGTCTATGGCTACACCTTC. The rearrangement joins TRBV5-4 to TRBJ1-2; 8 nucleotides match TRBD1. This CDR3 region has 15 residues. The trim removed 3 bases at V and 4 bases at J, leaving 8 bases unmatched. Germline CDR1 and CDR2: SGHNT and YYREEE (reference sequence).

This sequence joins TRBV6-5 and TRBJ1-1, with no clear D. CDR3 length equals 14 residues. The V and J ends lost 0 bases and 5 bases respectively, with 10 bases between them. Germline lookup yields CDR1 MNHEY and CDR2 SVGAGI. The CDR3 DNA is TGTGCCAGCAGTTACTCGTTTTCCGGGACTGAAGCTTTCTTT. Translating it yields CASSYSFSGTEAFF.

CDR3 amino acids: CAWSITGFQHF. The CDR3 nucleotides read TGTGCCTGGAGTATTACAGGGTTCCAGCATTTT. This chain joins TRBV30 and TRBJ1-5; D might be TRBD1 (6 bases). The CDR3 spans 11 residues. V dropped 2 bases and J dropped 12 bases, with 11 bases sitting between them. CDR1 is GTSNPN, CDR2 SVGIG, per germline (reference sequence).

The CDR3 nucleotides are TGTGCCAGCAGTTCAGGACAGGGTTTTTACGAGCAGTACTTC. This codes for CASSSGQGFYEQYF. The V call is TRBV6-5, the J call TRBJ2-7; 8 positions agree with TRBD1. Trimming took 4 bases from V and 4 from J; bases not matched to a gene: 6. The CDR3 consists of 14 residues. Germline V CDR1 and CDR2: MNHEY, SVGAGI.

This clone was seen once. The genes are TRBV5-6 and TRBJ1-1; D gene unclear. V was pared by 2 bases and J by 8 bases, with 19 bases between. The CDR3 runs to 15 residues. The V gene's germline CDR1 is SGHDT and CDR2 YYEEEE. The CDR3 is CASSLTIRGGEEAFF. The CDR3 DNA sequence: TGTGCCAGCAGCTTAACCATCCGTGGAGGTGAGGAAGCTTTCTTT. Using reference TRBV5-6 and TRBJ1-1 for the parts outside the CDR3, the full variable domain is DAGVTQSPTHLIKTRGQQVTLRCSPKSGHDTVSWYQQALGQGPQFIFQYYEEEERQRGNFPDRFSGHQFPNYSSELNVNALLLGDSALYLCASSLTIRGGEEAFFGQGTRLTVV.

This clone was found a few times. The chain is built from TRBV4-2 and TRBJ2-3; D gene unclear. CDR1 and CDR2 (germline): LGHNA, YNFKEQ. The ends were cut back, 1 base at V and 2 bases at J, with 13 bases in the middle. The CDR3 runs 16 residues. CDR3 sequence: CASSQGGRIYTDTQYF. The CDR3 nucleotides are TGTGCCAGCAGCCAAGGAGGCCGAATTTACACAGATACGCAGTATTTT.

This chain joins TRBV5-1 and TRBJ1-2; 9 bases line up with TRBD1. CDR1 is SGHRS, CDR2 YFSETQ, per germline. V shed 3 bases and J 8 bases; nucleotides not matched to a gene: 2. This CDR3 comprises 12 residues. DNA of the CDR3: TGCGCCAGCAGCTGGGACAGGGCGGGCTACACCTTC. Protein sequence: CASSWDRAGYTF.

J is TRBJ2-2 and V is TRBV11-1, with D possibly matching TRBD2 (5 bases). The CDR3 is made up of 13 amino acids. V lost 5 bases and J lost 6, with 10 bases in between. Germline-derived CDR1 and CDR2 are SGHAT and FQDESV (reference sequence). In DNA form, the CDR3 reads TGTGCCAGCAGCCCCGGGGTCCCCGGGGAGCTGTTTTTT. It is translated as CASSPGVPGELFF.

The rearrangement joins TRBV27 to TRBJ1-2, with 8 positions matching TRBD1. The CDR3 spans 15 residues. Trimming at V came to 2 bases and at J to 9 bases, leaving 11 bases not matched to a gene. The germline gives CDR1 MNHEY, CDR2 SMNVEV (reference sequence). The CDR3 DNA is TGTGCCAGCAGTTTAGGCCTCGGACAGGGTTTGAGCTACACCTTC. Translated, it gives CASSLGLGQGLSYTF.

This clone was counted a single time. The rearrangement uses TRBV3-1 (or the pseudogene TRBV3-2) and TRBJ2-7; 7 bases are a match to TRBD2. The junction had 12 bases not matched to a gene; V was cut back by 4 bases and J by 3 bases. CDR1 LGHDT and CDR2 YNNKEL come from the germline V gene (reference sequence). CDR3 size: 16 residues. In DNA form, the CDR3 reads TGTGCCAGCAGCCCTTCCGAGCGGGGCCCATACTACGAGCAGTACTTC. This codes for CASSPSERGPYYEQYF.

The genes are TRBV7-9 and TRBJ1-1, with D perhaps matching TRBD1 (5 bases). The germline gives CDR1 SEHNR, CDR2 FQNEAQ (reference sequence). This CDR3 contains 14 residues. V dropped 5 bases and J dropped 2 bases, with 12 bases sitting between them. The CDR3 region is CASSLGTANTEAFF. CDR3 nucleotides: TGTGCCAGCAGCCTAGGGACTGCCAACACTGAAGCTTTCTTT.

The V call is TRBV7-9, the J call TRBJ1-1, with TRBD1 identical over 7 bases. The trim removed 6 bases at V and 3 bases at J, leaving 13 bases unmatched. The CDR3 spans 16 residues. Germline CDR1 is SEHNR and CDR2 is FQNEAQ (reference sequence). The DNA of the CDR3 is TGTGCCAGCAGAAAAATTTCACAGGGGATGGACACTGAAGCTTTCTTT. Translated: CASRKISQGMDTEAFF.

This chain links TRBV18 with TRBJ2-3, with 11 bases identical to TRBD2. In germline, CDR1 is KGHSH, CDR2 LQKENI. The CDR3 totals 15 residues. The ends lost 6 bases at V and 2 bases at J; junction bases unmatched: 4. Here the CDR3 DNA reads TGTGCCAGCTCGGGACTAGCGGACTTCACAGATACGCAGTATTTT. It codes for CASSGLADFTDTQYF.

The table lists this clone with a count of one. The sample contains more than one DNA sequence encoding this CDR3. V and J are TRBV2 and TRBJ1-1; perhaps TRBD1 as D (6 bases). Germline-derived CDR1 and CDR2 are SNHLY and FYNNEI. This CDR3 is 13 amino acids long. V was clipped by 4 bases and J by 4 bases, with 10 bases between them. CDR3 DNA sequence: TGTGCCAGCAGTGCAGGGGCCGGCACTGAAGCTTTCTTT. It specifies CASSAGAGTEAFF.

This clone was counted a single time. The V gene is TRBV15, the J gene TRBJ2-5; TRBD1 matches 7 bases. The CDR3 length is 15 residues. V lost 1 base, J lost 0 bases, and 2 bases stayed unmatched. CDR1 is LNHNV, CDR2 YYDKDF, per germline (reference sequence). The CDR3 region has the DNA TGTGCCACCAGCAGAGGGGACAGATACCAAGAGACCCAGTACTTC. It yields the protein CATSRGDRYQETQYF.

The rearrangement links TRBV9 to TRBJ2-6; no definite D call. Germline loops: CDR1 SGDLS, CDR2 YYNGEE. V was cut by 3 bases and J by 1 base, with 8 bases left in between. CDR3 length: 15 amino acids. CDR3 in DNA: TGTGCCAGCAGCGACCTAATATCTGGGGCCAACGTCCTGACTTTC. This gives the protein CASSDLISGANVLTF.

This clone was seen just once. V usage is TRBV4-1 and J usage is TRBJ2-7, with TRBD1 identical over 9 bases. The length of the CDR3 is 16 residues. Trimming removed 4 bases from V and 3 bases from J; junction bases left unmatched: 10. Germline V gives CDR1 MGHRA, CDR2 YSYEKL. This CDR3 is CASSPTGTGFIYEQYF. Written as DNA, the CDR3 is TGCGCCAGCAGCCCAACCGGGACAGGGTTTATCTACGAGCAGTACTTC.

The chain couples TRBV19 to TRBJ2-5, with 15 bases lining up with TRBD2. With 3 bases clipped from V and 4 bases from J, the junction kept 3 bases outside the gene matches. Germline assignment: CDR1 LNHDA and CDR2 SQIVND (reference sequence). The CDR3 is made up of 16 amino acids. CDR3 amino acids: CASSIGTSGGLETQYF. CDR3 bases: TGTGCCAGTAGTATTGGGACTAGCGGGGGGTTAGAGACCCAGTACTTC.

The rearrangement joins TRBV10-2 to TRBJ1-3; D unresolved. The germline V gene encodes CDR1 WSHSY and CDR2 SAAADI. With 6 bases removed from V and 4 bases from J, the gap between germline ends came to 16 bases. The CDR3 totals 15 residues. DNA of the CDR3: TGCGCCAGCAGGGAGACTCTCCCGGGGGGAAACACCATATATTTT. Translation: CASRETLPGGNTIYF.